This T cell receptor (beta chain) was found in a study of blood T cell repertoires in COVID-19. Study in general: Acute and convalescent COVID-19 samples came from the United States, Italy and Spain. Nucleic acid was either cDNA or gDNA, and it came from T cells, B-cell-depleted T cells, or PBMCs.

The CDR3 covers 16 residues. V lost 1 base, J lost 5 bases, and 7 bases stayed unmatched. Germline V CDR1 and CDR2: LNHDA, SQIVND (reference sequence). Recruitment covered 25 or so US areas and drew participants whose ages spanned about 18 to 100 years. Participant-reported clinical history was the basis for cohort assignment. This clone was counted only a few times. The protocol was immunoSEQ multiplex PCR, while the TCRdb copy is restricted to in-frame clones and leaves out a portion. The sample holds more than 400,000 clones, roughly 87% seen once. This clonotype was obtained from a woman under 30 who had recovered from COVID-19. V and J are TRBV19 and TRBJ1-5; 8 positions match TRBD1. The material sequenced was PBMCs or T cells enriched from blood (not recorded which). CDR3 in amino acids: CASSIAPGGSYQPQHF. CDR3 nucleotides: TGTGCCAGTAGTATAGCGCCAGGGGGCTCCTATCAGCCCCAGCATTTT.